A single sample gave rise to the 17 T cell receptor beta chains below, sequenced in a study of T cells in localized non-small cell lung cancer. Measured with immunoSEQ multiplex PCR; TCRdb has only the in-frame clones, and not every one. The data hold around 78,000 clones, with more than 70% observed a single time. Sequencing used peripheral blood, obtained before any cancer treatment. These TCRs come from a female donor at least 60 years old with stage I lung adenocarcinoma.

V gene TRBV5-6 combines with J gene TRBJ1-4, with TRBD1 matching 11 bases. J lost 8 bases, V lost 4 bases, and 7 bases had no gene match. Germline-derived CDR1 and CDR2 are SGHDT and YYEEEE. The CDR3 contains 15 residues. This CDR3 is CASSPQGQGGEKLFF. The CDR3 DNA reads TGTGCCAGCAGCCCCCAGGGACAGGGGGGCGAAAAACTGTTTTTT.

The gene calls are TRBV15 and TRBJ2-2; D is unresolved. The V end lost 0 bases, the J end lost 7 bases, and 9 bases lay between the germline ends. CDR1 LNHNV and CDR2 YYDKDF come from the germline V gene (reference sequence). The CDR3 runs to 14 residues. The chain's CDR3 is CATSRDVTDGELFF. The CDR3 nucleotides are TGTGCCACCAGCAGAGATGTTACAGACGGGGAGCTGTTTTTT.

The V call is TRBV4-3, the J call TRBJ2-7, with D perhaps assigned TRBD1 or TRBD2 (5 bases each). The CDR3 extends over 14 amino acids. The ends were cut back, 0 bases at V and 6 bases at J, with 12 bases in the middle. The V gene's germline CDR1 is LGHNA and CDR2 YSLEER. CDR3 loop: CASSQDWGFGEQYF. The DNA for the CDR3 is TGCGCCAGCAGCCAAGATTGGGGGTTCGGCGAGCAGTACTTC.

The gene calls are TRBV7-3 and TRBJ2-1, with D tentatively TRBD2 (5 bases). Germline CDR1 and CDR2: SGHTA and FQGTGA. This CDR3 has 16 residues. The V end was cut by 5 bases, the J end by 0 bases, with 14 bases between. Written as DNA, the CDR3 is TGTGCCAGCAGCCTTGGAGTTGGGAGCTCCTACAATGAGCAGTTCTTC. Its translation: CASSLGVGSSYNEQFF.

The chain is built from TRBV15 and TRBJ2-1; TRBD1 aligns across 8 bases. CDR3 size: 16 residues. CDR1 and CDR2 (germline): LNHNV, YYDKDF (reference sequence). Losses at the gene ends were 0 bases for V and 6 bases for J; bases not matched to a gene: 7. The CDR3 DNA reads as TGTGCCACCAGCAGAGATCGGCAGGGGGCGCGCAATGAGCAGTTCTTC. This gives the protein CATSRDRQGARNEQFF.

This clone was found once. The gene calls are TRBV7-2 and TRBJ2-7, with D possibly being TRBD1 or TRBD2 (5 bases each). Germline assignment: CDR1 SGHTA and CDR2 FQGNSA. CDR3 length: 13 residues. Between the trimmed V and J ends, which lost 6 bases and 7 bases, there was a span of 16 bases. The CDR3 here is CASSQGTLWEQYF. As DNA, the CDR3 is TGTGCCAGCAGTCAAGGGACCCTATGGGAGCAGTACTTC.

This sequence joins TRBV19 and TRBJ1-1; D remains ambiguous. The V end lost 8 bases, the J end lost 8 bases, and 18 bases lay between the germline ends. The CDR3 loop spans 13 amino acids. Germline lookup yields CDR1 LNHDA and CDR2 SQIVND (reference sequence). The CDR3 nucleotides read TGTGCCAGTGGACTAACGTGGGGTTCGGAAGCTTTCTTT. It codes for CASGLTWGSEAFF.

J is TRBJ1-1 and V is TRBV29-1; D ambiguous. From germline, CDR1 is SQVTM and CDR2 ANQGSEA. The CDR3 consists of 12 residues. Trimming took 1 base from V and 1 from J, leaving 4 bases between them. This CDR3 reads CSVEGRNTEAFF. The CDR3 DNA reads TGCAGCGTTGAAGGAAGGAACACTGAAGCTTTCTTT.

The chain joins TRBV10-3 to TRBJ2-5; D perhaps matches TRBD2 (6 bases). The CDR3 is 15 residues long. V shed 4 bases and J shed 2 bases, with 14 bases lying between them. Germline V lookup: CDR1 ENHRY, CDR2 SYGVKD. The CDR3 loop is CAISATGEGQETQYF. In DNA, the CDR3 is TGTGCCATCAGTGCTACGGGGGAAGGGCAAGAGACCCAGTACTTC.

CDR3 region: CASSLQGFGELFF. DNA for the CDR3: TGTGCCAGCAGCTTACAGGGGTTCGGGGAGCTGTTTTTT. V gene TRBV9 combines with J gene TRBJ2-2; 7 bases line up with TRBD1. This CDR3 is 13 amino acids long. Losses at the gene ends were 4 bases for V and 7 bases for J; bases not matched to a gene: 4. The germline gives CDR1 SGDLS, CDR2 YYNGEE.

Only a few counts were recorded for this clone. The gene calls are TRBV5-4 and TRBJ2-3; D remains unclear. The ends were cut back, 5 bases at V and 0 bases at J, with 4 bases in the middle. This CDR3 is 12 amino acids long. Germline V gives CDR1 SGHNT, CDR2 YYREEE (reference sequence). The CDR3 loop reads CASRVSTDTQYF. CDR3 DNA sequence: TGTGCCAGCAGGGTTAGCACAGATACGCAGTATTTT.

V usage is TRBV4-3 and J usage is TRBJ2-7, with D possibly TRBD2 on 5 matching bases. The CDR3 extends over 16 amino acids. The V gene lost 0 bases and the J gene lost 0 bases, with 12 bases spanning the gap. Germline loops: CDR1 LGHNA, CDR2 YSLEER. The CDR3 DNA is TGCGCCAGCAGCCAAGAACCCGGAGCGGTCTCCTACGAGCAGTACTTC. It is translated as CASSQEPGAVSYEQYF.

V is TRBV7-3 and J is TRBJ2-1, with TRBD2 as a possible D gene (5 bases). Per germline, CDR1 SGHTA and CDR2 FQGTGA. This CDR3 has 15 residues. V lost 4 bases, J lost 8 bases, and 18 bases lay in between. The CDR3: CASSWGEGNRYEQFF. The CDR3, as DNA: TGTGCCAGCAGCTGGGGAGAGGGAAATAGGTATGAGCAGTTCTTC.

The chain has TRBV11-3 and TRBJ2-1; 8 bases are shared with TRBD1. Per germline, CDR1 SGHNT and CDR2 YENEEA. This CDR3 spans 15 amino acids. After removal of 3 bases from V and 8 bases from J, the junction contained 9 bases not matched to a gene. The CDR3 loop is CASSFGQGDRDEQFF. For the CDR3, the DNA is TGTGCCAGCAGCTTCGGACAGGGTGATCGCGATGAGCAGTTCTTC.

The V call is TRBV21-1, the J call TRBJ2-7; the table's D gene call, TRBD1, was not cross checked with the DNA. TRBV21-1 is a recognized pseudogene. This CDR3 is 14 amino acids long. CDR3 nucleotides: TGTGCCAGCAGCAATTGCCCCGACAGTTACGAGCAGTACTTC. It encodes CASSNCPDSYEQYF.

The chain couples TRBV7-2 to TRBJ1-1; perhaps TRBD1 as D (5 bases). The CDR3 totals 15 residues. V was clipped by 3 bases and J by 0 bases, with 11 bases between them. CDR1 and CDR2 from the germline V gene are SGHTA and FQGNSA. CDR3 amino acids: CASSLARVMNTEAFF. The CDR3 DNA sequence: TGTGCCAGCAGCTTGGCCAGGGTCATGAACACTGAAGCTTTCTTT. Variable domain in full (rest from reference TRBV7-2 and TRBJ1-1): GAGVSQSPSNKVTEKGKDVELRCDPISGHTALYWYRQSLGQGLEFLIYFQGNSAPDKSGLPSDRFSAERTGGSVSTLTIQRTQQEDSAVYLCASSLARVMNTEAFFGQGTRLTVV.

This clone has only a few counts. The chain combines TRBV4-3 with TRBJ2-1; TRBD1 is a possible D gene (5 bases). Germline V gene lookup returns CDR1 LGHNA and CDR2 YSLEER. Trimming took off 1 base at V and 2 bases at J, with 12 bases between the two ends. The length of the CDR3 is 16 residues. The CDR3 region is CASSQGGNGPYNEQFF. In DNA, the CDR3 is TGCGCCAGCAGCCAAGGGGGCAACGGACCCTACAATGAGCAGTTCTTC.